This T cell receptor (beta chain) stems from a study of CD4 T cells in relation to SARS-CoV-2 and coronaviruses. In regard to this clone: The antigen remains unidentified. At one of its ends the junction is not consistent with the germline gene, which may arise from a read error.

This table comes from immunoSEQ multiplex PCR, and its TCRdb copy is limited to in-frame clones, with some not included. The sample lists tens of thousands of clones, approximately 80% seen once, with about 15% in the top ten. Unexposed donor CD4+ T cells date from 2011-2018, before the COVID-19 pandemic. The cells were cultured for approximately 10 days before CD4+ T cells were isolated. Unexposed-donor CD4+ T cells were probed with SARS-CoV-2 S/N and four cold-coronavirus spikes, cells permitting. CDR1 SGHRS and CDR2 YFSETQ come from the germline V gene. This CDR3 region has 14 residues. The clonotype originates from a human donor in good health. Sequenced sample: CD4+ T cells from PBMCs, cultured in vitro. The chain has TRBV5-1 and TRBJ2-1, with TRBD2 as a possible D gene (5 bases). This CDR3 reads CATSIGNTYNEQFF. The CDR3 DNA is TGCGCCACCAGCATCGGGAATACCTACAATGAGCAGTTCTTC.